This entry features one T cell receptor (beta chain) sequence. Its antigen is unidentified. The CDR3 runs 17 residues. V was trimmed by 2 bases and J by 3 bases, leaving 18 bases between them. CDR1 is MNHNS and CDR2 is SASEGT in the germline V gene. Terminally differentiated effector memory CD45RA+ cells were excluded from the naive CD8 cells, which were CD45RO-negative and positively selected for CCR7. Healthy adults negative for HIV, lacking recent acute infections or vaccinations, served as donors. The data originate from a study of shared clonotypes between healthy human individuals. Findings of the study overall: The study found approximately 5% of naive CD4 clonotypes shared across several donors.

Clones were read by immunoSEQ multiplex PCR, and TCRdb kept only the in-frame ones, dropping some. The sample lists 630,000 or so clones; more than 95% were seen once. This TCR derives from a man aged 25 to 40 in good health. The sample comprised naive CD8+ T cells sorted from blood. The chain carries TRBV6-1 and TRBJ2-3; TRBD1 might be the D (5 bases). DNA of the CDR3: TGTGCCAGCAGTGAATGGGGCGGCCGAGGAGAGACAGATACGCAGTATTTT. Translation gives CASSEWGGRGETDTQYF.